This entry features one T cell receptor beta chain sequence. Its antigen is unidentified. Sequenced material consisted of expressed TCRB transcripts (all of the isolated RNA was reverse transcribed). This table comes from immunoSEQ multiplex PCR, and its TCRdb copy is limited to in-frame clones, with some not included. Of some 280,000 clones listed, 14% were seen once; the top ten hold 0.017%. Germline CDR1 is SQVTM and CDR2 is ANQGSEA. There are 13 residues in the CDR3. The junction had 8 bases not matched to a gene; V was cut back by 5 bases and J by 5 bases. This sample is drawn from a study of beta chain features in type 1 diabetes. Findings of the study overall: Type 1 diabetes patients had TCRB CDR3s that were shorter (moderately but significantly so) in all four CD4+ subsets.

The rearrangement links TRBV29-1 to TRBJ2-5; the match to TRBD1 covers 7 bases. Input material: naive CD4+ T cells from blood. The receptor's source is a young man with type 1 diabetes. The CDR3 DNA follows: TGCAGCGTTCCGAGACAGGGTGGGGAGACCCAGTACTTC. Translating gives CSVPRQGGETQYF.